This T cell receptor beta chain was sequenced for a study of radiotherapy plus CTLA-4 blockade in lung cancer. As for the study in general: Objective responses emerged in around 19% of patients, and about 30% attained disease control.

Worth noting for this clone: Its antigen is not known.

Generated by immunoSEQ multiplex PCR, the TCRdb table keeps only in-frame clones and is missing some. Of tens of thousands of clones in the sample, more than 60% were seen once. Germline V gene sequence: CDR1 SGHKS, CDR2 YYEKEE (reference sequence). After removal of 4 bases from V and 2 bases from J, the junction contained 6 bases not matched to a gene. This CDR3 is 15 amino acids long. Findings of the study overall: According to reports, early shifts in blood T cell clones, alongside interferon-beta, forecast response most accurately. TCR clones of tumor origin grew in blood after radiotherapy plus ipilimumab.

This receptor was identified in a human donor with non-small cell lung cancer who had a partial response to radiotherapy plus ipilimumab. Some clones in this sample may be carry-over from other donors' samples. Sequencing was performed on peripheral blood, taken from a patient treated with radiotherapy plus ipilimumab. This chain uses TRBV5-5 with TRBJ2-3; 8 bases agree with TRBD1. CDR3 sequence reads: CASSKDRVPTDTQYF. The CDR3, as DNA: TGTGCCAGCAGCAAGGACAGGGTTCCCACAGATACGCAGTATTTT.